The T cell receptor (beta chain) described here comes from a study of Ad26.COV2.S vaccination and SARS-CoV-2 variants. Whole-study context: As a participant in COV1001, the donor was in the Ad26.COV2.S trial arm. Once or twice, 56 days apart, Ad26.COV2.S was delivered intramuscularly.

Specified treatment: about 20 received Ad26.COV2.S at low or high dose, single or two shots; about five received placebo; per-sample allocation not given. Samples were taken on day 63 after the first vaccine or placebo injection. Between the trimmed V and J ends, which lost 2 bases and 5 bases, there was a span of 16 bases. Germline V CDR1 and CDR2: SGHRS, YFSETQ. This CDR3 is 15 amino acids long. Sequencing used immunoSEQ multiplex PCR; TCRdb keeps in-frame clones, though not all of them. The sample contains some 270,000 clones, 87% of which appear only once. The J gene is TRBJ2-5, the V gene TRBV5-1; D is perhaps TRBD2 (7 bases). The sample was peripheral blood, taken in a trial of Ad26.COV2.S vaccine versus placebo. The receptor was derived from a person between 18 and 65 years old who received the Ad26.COV2.S COVID-19 vaccine or a placebo. CDR3 amino acids: CASSFRGADEETQYF. CDR3 bases: TGCGCCAGCAGCTTCCGGGGGGCCGATGAGGAGACCCAGTACTTC.